Listed below are T cell receptor beta chains from one sample, sequenced in a study of blood T cell repertoires in COVID-19. Profiled with immunoSEQ multiplex PCR; TCRdb holds only in-frame clones, not every one. The table has roughly 58,000 clones, roughly three quarters seen once; the top ten hold 22%. Sequenced material: peripheral blood. The receptor set was obtained from a man aged 45-65 years with active or convalescent COVID-19. Both conserved end residues are trimmed from each CDR3.

>TRBV6-1|TRBJ1-5
ASSEQKPQH
>TRBV5-4|TRBJ2-5
ASSSGLAGVGGVEKTQY
>TRBV9|TRBJ1-4
ASSRGQPEKLF
>TRBV3-1/TRBV3-2|TRBJ1-3
ASSRRRGGGDTIY
>TRBV19|TRBJ2-1
ASSILADSYNEQF
>TRBV14|TRBJ1-2
ASSQDKLVVRGYT
>TRBV4-2|TRBJ1-5
ASSQDLGRWENQPQH
>TRBV10-3|TRBJ1-4
AISGDNQNEKLF
>TRBV20-1|TRBJ2-4
SASMGAAKY
>TRBV19|TRBJ1-2
ASLRGTGPGYGYT
>TRBV6-1|TRBJ2-3
ASGGGRGRTDTQY
>TRBV30|TRBJ2-1
AWSVLSYDEQF
>TRBV2|TRBJ1-6
ASSPTRSRGYNSPLH
>TRBV10-2|TRBJ1-2
ASSDGEKVVYGYT
>TRBV5-8|TRBJ1-6
ASGEGATPLH
>TRBV10-1|TRBJ2-7
ASSEPGFYEQY
>TRBV19|TRBJ2-2
ASSIKQGSGELF
>TRBV5-1|TRBJ2-5
ASSSKTGQETQY
>TRBV12-3/TRBV12-4|TRBJ1-1
ASSFGSKAF
>TRBV14|TRBJ2-2
ASSQEGLAFTFWGSGELF
>TRBV19|TRBJ2-1
ATLNRGEGRNEQF
>TRBV19|TRBJ2-3
ASSRDYTDTQY
>TRBV21-1|TRBJ1-5
ASSKVRAFSGAAD
>TRBV5-8|TRBJ1-3
ASSSSGEYGDTIY
>TRBV25-1|TRBJ2-5
ASSELAGIQETQY
>TRBV19|TRBJ1-1
ASSRGPGVEDTEAF
>TRBV7-3|TRBJ1-1
ASSLSPIGGQSTEAF
>TRBV19|TRBJ1-2
ASSIRDRLSSNYGYT
>TRBV2|TRBJ2-1
ASSHGQGASNEQF
>TRBV19|TRBJ1-1
ASRWTLGAF
>TRBV3-1/TRBV3-2|TRBJ2-7
ASSQEDGQGEGEQY
>TRBV5-4|TRBJ1-4
ASSLSGRVDEKLF
>TRBV7-6|TRBJ2-1
ASSSKRDTYNEQF
>TRBV3-1/TRBV3-2|TRBJ1-4
ASSQDSPGQGVDEKLF
>TRBV30|TRBJ1-5
AWGIRGDQPQH
>TRBV10-3|TRBJ2-7
AISPGTGYEQY
>TRBV19|TRBJ2-7
ASSIGQGGLKQY
>TRBV6-5|TRBJ1-1
ASRIGHLNTEAF
>TRBV6-6|TRBJ1-2
ASRTSTVLSIGYT
>TRBV6-5|TRBJ1-2
ASSPHPEQGST
>TRBV10-2|TRBJ1-6
ASGQGQVSPLH
>TRBV6-6|TRBJ2-2
ASRTFTGELF